This T cell receptor beta chain is from a study of shared clonotypes between healthy human individuals. This clone was detected once. Only in-frame clones appear in the TCRdb table, and some are missing; sequencing was by immunoSEQ multiplex PCR. The sample consists of about 2.1 million clones, around 95% of them appearing once. CDR1 and CDR2 (germline): LNHDA, SQIVND (reference sequence). The ends were cut back, 8 bases at V and 8 bases at J, with 21 bases in the middle. This CDR3 is 15 amino acids long. Naive-designated CD8 cells lacked CD45RO, were positively enriched for CCR7, and omitted terminally differentiated effector memory CD45RA+ cells.

Sequencing input: naive CD8+ T cells from PBMCs. This TCR came from a man between 18 and 29 years old in good health. Some clones in this sample may be carry-over from other donors' samples. The chain uses TRBV19 and TRBJ1-4; D may be TRBD1 (6 bases). The CDR3 loop reads CASQDTRGYWEKLFF. The CDR3 bases are TGTGCCAGTCAAGATACCAGGGGATATTGGGAAAAACTGTTTTTT.